Shown below are 16 T cell receptor beta chains from a single sample sequenced in a study of shared T cell receptors in the human thymus. Repertoires were generated with immunoSEQ multiplex PCR, while TCRdb's copy carries only in-frame clones and drops some. This table holds approximately 580,000 clones, around 82% found once. This sample was also put to use in a study of human thymus T cells.

The specimen sequenced was thymocytes. The receptor source for this set is a boy under two years old with a congenital heart defect.

The genes are TRBV6-1 and TRBJ1-5; D is uncertain. The V and J ends lost 2 bases and 4 bases respectively, with 15 bases between them. CDR3 length equals 16 residues. CDR1 is MNHNS, CDR2 SASEGT, per germline. The CDR3: CASSETIPGVNQPQHF. The CDR3 coding sequence is TGTGCCAGCAGTGAAACCATACCGGGAGTTAATCAGCCCCAGCATTTT.

This chain uses TRBV11-3 with TRBJ2-2; TRBD2 aligns across 10 bases. J lost 5 bases, V lost 5 bases, and 5 bases had no gene match. Germline V gene lookup returns CDR1 SGHNT and CDR2 YENEEA. This CDR3 region has 15 residues. This CDR3 is CASSTGLAETGELFF. Here the CDR3 DNA reads TGTGCCAGCAGCACCGGACTAGCGGAAACCGGGGAGCTGTTTTTT.

The chain has TRBV5-8 and TRBJ2-7; weak D call: TRBD1 (6 bases). Germline V CDR1 and CDR2: SGHTS, YDEGEE. This CDR3 is built from 15 residues. V was trimmed by 3 bases and J by 4 bases, leaving 17 bases between them. The CDR3 bases are TGTGCCAGCAGCTGTACAGGGTCCCATCGGTACGAGCAGTACTTC. Residues: CASSCTGSHRYEQYF.

The table lists this clone with a few counts. This chain connects TRBV6-1 to TRBJ2-7; weak D call: TRBD1 (6 bases). The germline gives CDR1 MNHNS, CDR2 SASEGT. The CDR3 sequence is 12 residues long. V dropped 7 bases and J dropped 7 bases, with 14 bases sitting between them. The CDR3 spells CASTAQGEEQYF. CDR3 in DNA: TGTGCCAGCACCGCACAGGGAGAAGAGCAGTACTTC.

The chain combines TRBV14 with TRBJ2-7; D might be TRBD2 (5 bases). In germline, CDR1 is SGHDN, CDR2 FVKESK. The V end was cut by 6 bases, the J end by 2 bases, with 14 bases between. The CDR3 is 14 residues long. CDR3 protein: CASSRKTGTYEQYF. CDR3 sequence (DNA): TGTGCCAGCAGTAGAAAGACGGGGACCTACGAGCAGTACTTC.

The chain combines TRBV28 with TRBJ2-5, with TRBD2 identical over 12 bases. The length of the CDR3 is 18 residues. Germline V gene data show CDR1 as MDHEN and CDR2 as SYDVKM. V trimming: 5 bases; J trimming: 4 bases; junction bases outside the gene matches: 14. CDR3 coding DNA: TGTGCCAGCAGTATCCCTCCCAGACTAGCGGGAGTGGTAGAGACCCAGTACTTC. Translated, it gives CASSIPPRLAGVVETQYF.

The V and J genes are TRBV19 and TRBJ2-3, with 9 bases matching TRBD2. CDR1 and CDR2 (germline): LNHDA, SQIVND (reference sequence). There are 18 residues in the CDR3. The V and J ends lost 3 bases and 6 bases, in that order; junction bases with no gene match: 16. CDR3 DNA sequence: TGTGCCAGTAGTATCTGGCGGGAGGGCCCGATCCATCCTGATACGCAGTATTTT. It specifies CASSIWREGPIHPDTQYF.

The genes are TRBV12-5 and TRBJ2-2, with 9 bases identical to TRBD1. Germline V gives CDR1 LGHNT, CDR2 FRNRAP. The CDR3 is made up of 15 amino acids. Trimming removed 5 bases from V and 4 bases from J; junction bases left unmatched: 5. CDR3 nucleotides: TGTGCTAGTGGTACACAGGGGGCAACCACCGGGGAGCTGTTTTTT. Translated: CASGTQGATTGELFF. Looking up the rest from reference TRBV12-5 and TRBJ2-2 gives the full variable domain: DARVTQTPRHKVTEMGQEVTMRCQPILGHNTVFWYRQTMMQGLELLAYFRNRAPLDDSGMPKDRFSAEMPDATLATLKIQPSEPRDSAVYFCASGTQGATTGELFFGEGSRLTVL.

This sequence joins TRBV14 and TRBJ2-3; 7 bases agree with TRBD2. The CDR3 extends over 18 amino acids. Germline V gene sequence: CDR1 SGHDN, CDR2 FVKESK. The V and J ends lost 4 bases and 0 bases, in that order; junction bases with no gene match: 13. The CDR3 is CASSRPPRGEGSTDTQYF. As DNA, the CDR3 is TGTGCCAGCAGCCGCCCGCCGCGCGGGGAGGGGAGCACAGATACGCAGTATTTT.

The V and J genes are TRBV5-1 and TRBJ2-3; no firm D call. Per germline, CDR1 SGHRS and CDR2 YFSETQ. The V and J ends lost 4 bases and 5 bases respectively, with 8 bases between them. CDR3 length: 12 amino acids. DNA of the CDR3: TGCGCCAGCAGCCGCGAGGTAGATACGCAGTATTTT. Translation: CASSREVDTQYF. Using reference TRBV5-1 and TRBJ2-3 for the parts outside the CDR3, the full variable domain is KAGVTQTPRYLIKTRGQQVTLSCSPISGHRSVSWYQQTPGQGLQFLFEYFSETQRNKGNFPGRFSGRQFSNSRSEMNVSTLELGDSALYLCASSREVDTQYFGPGTRLTVL.

The rearrangement joins TRBV28 to TRBJ2-7; D might be TRBD1 (6 bases). Germline assignment: CDR1 MDHEN and CDR2 SYDVKM. CDR3 length: 15 residues. Trimming removed 2 bases at V and 4 bases at J, with 15 bases between. The DNA for the CDR3 is TGTGCCAGCAGTTTAACTTCCAGGGGAGATTACGAGCAGTACTTC. This translates into CASSLTSRGDYEQYF.

The chain couples TRBV11-2 to TRBJ2-7, with 10 bases fitting TRBD1. This CDR3 has 17 amino acids. V trimming: 0 bases; J trimming: 1 base; junction bases outside the gene matches: 6. Per germline, CDR1 SGHAT and CDR2 FQNNGV. The CDR3 nucleotides are TGTGCCAGCAGCTTAGATCGAGGACAGGGGGGATCCTACGAGCAGTACTTC. This codes for CASSLDRGQGGSYEQYF.

The chain has TRBV30 and TRBJ2-7; 16 nucleotides line up with TRBD2. This CDR3 has 17 amino acids. Trimming cost V 5 bases and J 2 bases; bases outside gene matches: 9. The V gene's germline CDR1 is GTSNPN and CDR2 SVGIG (reference sequence). CDR3 DNA: TGTGCCTGGCACCCGGGACTAGCGGGAGGGATGACCTACGAGCAGTACTTC. Residues: CAWHPGLAGGMTYEQYF.

This chain connects TRBV9 to TRBJ1-3; the D is unclear. The CDR3 runs 15 residues. Trimming removed 0 bases at V and 4 bases at J, with 11 bases between. Germline CDR1 is SGDLS and CDR2 is YYNGEE. The DNA of the CDR3 is TGTGCCAGCAGCGTAGAGGCGGGCAGAGGAAACACCATATATTTT. This sequence encodes CASSVEAGRGNTIYF.

This chain connects TRBV25-1 to TRBJ1-1, with TRBD1 matching 9 bases. CDR3 length: 17 amino acids. The junction had 7 bases not matched to a gene; V was cut back by 1 base and J by 1 base. The germline CDR1 and CDR2 sequences are MGHDK and SYGVNS. The CDR3 nucleotides read TGTGCCAGCAGTGAATGGGGGACAGGGACCTCGAACACTGAAGCTTTCTTT. Its translation: CASSEWGTGTSNTEAFF.

The CDR3 loop is CASSGSERPHSPLHF. The CDR3 DNA follows: TGCGCCAGCAGTGGGTCAGAGCGCCCTCATTCACCCCTCCACTTT. The chain uses TRBV10-2 and TRBJ1-6, with D uncertain. Trimming left V 4 bases short and J 8 bases short, with 15 bases between. CDR1 and CDR2 (germline): WSHSY, SAAADI. The CDR3 covers 15 residues.